This T cell receptor beta chain came from a study of blood T cell repertoires in COVID-19 (dated by TCRdb to the early 2020s). The study in broad terms: Samples covering the acute and convalescent phases of COVID-19 were provided by collaborators in the United States, Italy and Spain. The samples were drawn from the first 160 participants of the ongoing ImmuneRACE study and from 1,254 subjects provided by 6 global collaborators. The prospective study material was composed of cDNA or gDNA derived from T cells, B-cell-depleted T cells, or PBMCs. A freely available public database, intended as a resource for researchers studying the immune response to SARS-CoV-2, is where the repertoires were released. Where HLA class I and class II types were available, the types were taken from metadata supplied by the sample provider, not from assay-based typing. The dataset comprised deeply sampled blood TCRbeta repertoires from subjects exposed to, actively infected with, or recovered from COVID-19. The sample metadata nearly always contained a de-identified subject ID, COVID-19 status, age in years and sex. Beyond this particular receptor, the publication reports: The quantity of clinical and demographic metadata differed by source and by participant and was supplied without curation.

The immunoSEQ Assay, a bias-controlled multiplex PCR, was used to amplify TCRbeta CDR3 regions from genomic DNA. The authors' pipeline ran thus. Within the assay, amplification of reference gene primers was used to estimate how many nucleated cells each sample contained. To quantify the absolute abundance of each unique TCRbeta CDR3 rearrangement, sequence reads were collapsed and filtered. Productive Simpson clonality was computed per sample as the square root of Simpson's diversity index over productive rearrangements. TCRdb provides this immuneACCESS table in a form limited to in-frame rearrangements. Some clones are lacking; in checked studies, under half of them reflect an unresolved V gene, and why the rest are absent is not known. The D gene and trimming were derived from the DNA, and the V and J assignments and clone size from that table. The sample has roughly 52,000 clones on record, around 90% of them singletons. The ten largest clones take up roughly 3.6% of the sample.

In regard to this clone: No cognate antigen has been identified for it. Per-base qualities were not stored, and no clone one base away is much larger.

One collaborating source in Seattle enrolled patients while the patients were actively infected and followed the patients over time throughout the course of disease. Each collaborating institution followed its own protocols to collect whole blood in K2EDTA tubes. For TCRbeta analysis, collaborators shipped samples in one of three forms: frozen whole blood, isolated PBMCs, or DNA extracted from either of those sample types. V is pared back by 4 bases and J by 4 bases, with 11 bases lying between the germline termini. The CDR3, from cysteine to phenylalanine, totals 14 residues. CDR3 DNA is the only sequence kept; it has 42 bases, read in frame from the first base. As encoded in the germline V gene (reference sequence), CDR1 is WNHNN while CDR2 is SYGVQD.

Here the chain combines TRBV10-1 and TRBJ1-3; the D gene lacks a confident call. Specimen: peripheral blood. The TCR comes from a man aged 35-49 years with COVID-19, enrolled during active disease. The CDR3 protein: CASSAGSGGNTIYF. The DNA reads as follows: TGCGCCAGCAGTGCGGGGTCCGGAGGAAACACCATATATTTT.